Listed below are T cell receptor beta chains from one sample, sequenced in a study of blood T cell repertoires in COVID-19. TCRdb keeps only in-frame clones here, not all; method: immunoSEQ multiplex PCR. Among roughly 150,000 clones listed, 75% to 90% were seen once. Material: PBMCs or T cells enriched from blood (not recorded which). These receptors were obtained from a woman aged 60-75 years who had recovered from COVID-19. Each CDR3 is given with its conserved first and last residue. D genes are given only for firm matches. Clone size appears in some rows only: once, few, many, or a class for an expanded clone.

cdr3_aa cdr3_nt d_call v_call clone_size cdr3_length j_call
CASSSQAGLSTQYF TGTGCCAGTAGTTCCCAGGCAGGCCTCAGTACGCAGTATTTT - TRBV19 - 14 TRBJ2-3
CASSTGGKRTGELFF TGTGCCAGTAGTACGGGGGGCAAAAGAACCGGGGAGCTGTTTTTT - TRBV19 - 15 TRBJ2-2
CASKPGLGQTYEQYF TGTGCCAGCAAGCCGGGACTAGGACAAACCTACGAGCAGTACTTC - TRBV21-1 - 15 TRBJ2-7
CASSGWTGGKRANYGYTF TGTGCCAGCAGCGGATGGACAGGGGGCAAAAGGGCTAACTATGGCTACACCTTC TRBD1 TRBV7-2 - 18 TRBJ1-2
CASSQSVGLPTEAFF TGCGCCAGCAGTCAATCCGTCGGGTTACCCACTGAAGCTTTCTTT - TRBV23-1 - 15 TRBJ1-1
CASSYPGMGIYEQYF TGTGCCAGCAGTTACCCGGGGATGGGAATCTACGAGCAGTACTTC - TRBV6-5 - 15 TRBJ2-7
CASSLGLVPQETQYF TGCGCCAGCAGCTTGGGGCTAGTACCCCAAGAGACCCAGTACTTC - TRBV5-1 - 15 TRBJ2-5
CSVESGFNSYNEQFF TGCAGCGTTGAATCGGGGTTTAACTCCTACAATGAGCAGTTCTTC - TRBV29-1 - 15 TRBJ2-1
CASSPNVGGSEQYF TGCGCCAGCAGCCCTAACGTCGGGGGTTCCGAGCAGTACTTC - TRBV5-1 - 14 TRBJ2-7
CASSQEAAGVGGELFF TGCGCCAGCAGCCAAGAAGCAGCGGGGGTTGGCGGGGAGCTGTTTTTT TRBD2 TRBV4-1 - 16 TRBJ2-2
CASSERGGWNTEAFF TGTGCCAGCAGCGAGCGCGGCGGGTGGAACACTGAAGCTTTCTTT - TRBV7-9 - 15 TRBJ1-1
CASSEERGIADTQYF TGTGCCAGCAGTGAAGAGCGGGGGATAGCAGATACGCAGTATTTT TRBD2 TRBV2 - 15 TRBJ2-3
CASKQGIMTDTQYF TGTGCCAGTAAACAGGGAATTATGACAGATACGCAGTATTTT - TRBV6-5 - 14 TRBJ2-3
CAWSFGKARGEQFF TGTGCCTGGAGTTTTGGTAAGGCAAGGGGTGAGCAGTTCTTC - TRBV30 - 14 TRBJ2-1
CASSYSKQGHTEAFF TGTGCCAGCAGTTACTCGAAACAGGGGCACACTGAAGCTTTCTTT TRBD1 TRBV6-5 - 15 TRBJ1-1
CASSEGANSYNQPQHF TGTGCCAGCAGTGAAGGGGCCAATTCATACAATCAGCCCCAGCATTTT - TRBV6-1 - 16 TRBJ1-5
CASSLSAGGRYEQFF TGCGCCAGCAGCTTGTCTGCGGGGGGGAGGTATGAGCAGTTCTTC TRBD2 TRBV5-1 - 15 TRBJ2-1
CASSLGGLENSPLHF TGTGCCAGCAGCTTGGGGGGGCTCGAGAATTCACCCCTCCACTTT - TRBV5-6 - 15 TRBJ1-6
CASSIDRGVQPQHF TGTGCCAGTAGTATAGACAGGGGGGTACAGCCCCAGCATTTT TRBD1 TRBV19 - 14 TRBJ1-5
CASSFQGAGQPQHF TGTGCCAGCAGTTTCCAGGGGGCGGGTCAGCCCCAGCATTTT TRBD1 TRBV13 few 14 TRBJ1-5
CASTVQGFVDEQFF TGCGCCAGCACCGTGCAGGGGTTCGTCGATGAGCAGTTCTTC - TRBV5-1 - 14 TRBJ2-1
CASSFRRNYGYTF TGTGCCAGCAGTTTCAGGAGGAACTATGGCTACACCTTC - TRBV28 - 13 TRBJ1-2
CASTSEDSDTEAFF TGTGCCAGCACCTCTGAGGATTCCGACACTGAAGCTTTCTTT - TRBV6-5 - 14 TRBJ1-1
CASSQGTGSGNTIYF TGCGCCAGCAGCCAAGGGACAGGCTCTGGAAACACTATATATTTT TRBD1 TRBV4-1 - 15 TRBJ1-3
CASSLFTGSNTGELFF TGCGCCAGCAGCTTGTTTACAGGGTCGAACACCGGGGAGCTGTTTTTT - TRBV5-1 few 16 TRBJ2-2
CASSLGQYYGYTF TGTGCCAGCAGTTTGGGACAGTACTATGGCTACACCTTC TRBD1 TRBV12-3/TRBV12-4 - 13 TRBJ1-2
CATSDSLGVGNYGYTF TGTGCCACCAGTGATTCGTTAGGGGTGGGTAACTATGGCTACACCTTC - TRBV24-1 - 16 TRBJ1-2
CASSSGKPGYYGYTF TGTGCCAGCAGCTCAGGGAAGCCCGGATACTATGGCTACACCTTC - TRBV7-9 once 15 TRBJ1-2
CASSDGGNQPQHF TGTGCCAGTTCTGACGGAGGAAATCAGCCCCAGCATTTT - TRBV19 few 13 TRBJ1-5
CASSQAGRGNTEAFF TGTGCCAGCAGCCAGGCGGGGCGGGGGAACACTGAAGCTTTCTTT - TRBV7-9 - 15 TRBJ1-1
CASSLFQISNTEAFF TGTGCCAGCAGCCTTTTCCAGATCTCGAACACTGAAGCTTTCTTT - TRBV21-1 - 15 TRBJ1-1
CASSLGLAGNTGELFF TGTGCCAGCAGCTTGGGACTAGCGGGGAACACCGGGGAGCTGTTTTTT TRBD2 TRBV7-9 - 16 TRBJ2-2
CASSLNLDRVGYTF TGCGCCAGCAGCCTCAACTTGGACAGGGTTGGCTACACCTTC TRBD1 TRBV4-1 - 14 TRBJ1-2
CASSRRGEEKLFF TGTGCCAGCTCCCGCAGGGGGGAGGAAAAACTGTTTTTT TRBD1 TRBV3-1/TRBV3-2 few 13 TRBJ1-4
CAISESTGMRQGAEQYF TGTGCCATCAGTGAGTCGACAGGGATGAGACAGGGGGCCGAGCAGTACTTC TRBD1 TRBV10-3 - 17 TRBJ2-7
CASSLRLGVDEQFF TGTGCCAGCAGCCTCCGGCTAGGGGTGGATGAGCAGTTCTTC - TRBV7-3 - 14 TRBJ2-1
CASSWTGLMNTEAFF TGTGCCAGCAGCTGGACAGGGCTCATGAACACTGAAGCTTTCTTT TRBD1 TRBV7-2 once 15 TRBJ1-1
CASSHRTGTDGYTF TGTGCCAGTAGCCACAGGACAGGGACGGATGGCTACACCTTC TRBD1 TRBV19 - 14 TRBJ1-2
CASGLAQGAVYEQYF TGTGCTAGTGGTTTGGCTCAGGGGGCGGTCTACGAGCAGTACTTC TRBD1 TRBV12-5 - 15 TRBJ2-7
CASSSGQGVAEAFF TGCGCCAGCAGCTCGGGACAGGGGGTGGCTGAAGCTTTCTTT TRBD1 TRBV5-1 - 14 TRBJ1-1
CASSSGGTSGNTIYF TGTGCCAGTAGTAGCGGAGGGACGTCAGGAAACACCATATATTTT - TRBV19 - 15 TRBJ1-3
CASSQGVNTGELFF TGCGCCAGCAGCCAGGGGGTGAACACCGGGGAGCTGTTTTTT TRBD1 TRBV5-1 - 14 TRBJ2-2
CAWRRGNTEAFF TGTGCCTGGCGACGGGGGAACACTGAAGCTTTCTTT - TRBV30 - 12 TRBJ1-1
CASSLGQGGYTF TGCGCCAGCAGCCTCGGACAGGGAGGCTACACCTTC TRBD1 TRBV5-1 - 12 TRBJ1-2
CASSYYGTEAFF TGTGCCAGCAGTTACTACGGCACTGAAGCTTTCTTT - TRBV6-5 - 12 TRBJ1-1
CASSEGLAGGSYEQYF TGTGCCAGCAGTGAGGGACTAGCGGGGGGCTCCTACGAGCAGTACTTC TRBD2 TRBV6-1 few 16 TRBJ2-7
CASTQREGGGYTF TGTGCCAGCACTCAAAGGGAGGGCGGGGGCTACACCTTC - TRBV2 few 13 TRBJ1-2
CSASGTASSYEQYF TGCAGTGCTAGTGGCACTGCTAGCTCCTACGAGCAGTACTTC - TRBV20-1 - 14 TRBJ2-7